This T cell receptor (beta chain) was identified during a study of early T cells in non-severe SARS-CoV-2 infection. Study-wide findings and caveats: Anti-spike CD8 specificities were favored by VDJdb matching, whose results missed private and CD4 specificities.

This clonotype was recorded a few times. Its antigen remains unidentified. Using its own MiXCR run on the 5' RACE reads, TCRdb lists one record per CDR3 protein. The table has about 99,000 distinct CDR3 sequences, approximately 16% seen once. The origin of this receptor is an adult who was a healthcare worker with PCR-confirmed SARS-CoV-2 infection or an uninfected control (not recorded which). Sequencing input: whole blood.

The CDR3 DNA reads as TGCGCCAGCAGCTCCGGGACACACGGCACAGATACGCAGTATTTT. Its protein product is CASSSGTHGTDTQYF. This chain links TRBV5-1 with TRBJ2-3; tentatively, D is TRBD1 (6 bases). The CDR3 length is 15 residues. V was pared by 3 bases and J by 1 base, with 12 bases between. CDR1 and CDR2 (germline): SGHRS, YFSETQ. Combining the CDR3 with reference TRBV5-1 and TRBJ2-3 gives the whole variable domain KAGVTQTPRYLIKTRGQQVTLSCSPISGHRSVSWYQQTPGQGLQFLFEYFSETQRNKGNFPGRFSGRQFSNSRSEMNVSTLELGDSALYLCASSSGTHGTDTQYFGPGTRLTVL.